A selection of T cell receptor beta chains follows, all from one sample in a study of T cells after posttransplantation cyclophosphamide. Libraries were prepared by immunoSEQ multiplex PCR; TCRdb keeps only in-frame clonotypes and omits some of them. This table has 20,000 to 25,000 clones, around 89% appearing once. Sequences were derived from PBMCs, sampled roughly 49 weeks after allogeneic stem cell transplant with calcineurin inhibitor and methotrexate. Receptor source: a female patient in her thirties or forties who received an allogeneic stem cell transplant from an unrelated donor, was CMV-positive, and had acute and chronic GVHD. Some T cells may be the graft donor's. The CDR3 runs from the conserved cysteine through the conserved F or W. The order of the fields is CDR3 protein, CDR3 DNA, D gene, clone size, J gene, V gene. The D gene is left open where the match is weak. Some rows have no size entry. The others give once, few or many, or a class for an expanded clone.

cdr3_aa: CASTPGEKLFF
cdr3_nt: TGTGCCAGTACCCCGGGTGAAAAACTGTTTTTT
d_call: -
clone_size: -
j_call: TRBJ1-4
v_call: TRBV19

cdr3_aa: CASSYSGTGNEQFF
cdr3_nt: TGTGCCAGCAGTTACTCGGGGACAGGGAATGAGCAGTTCTTC
d_call: TRBD1
clone_size: few
j_call: TRBJ2-1
v_call: TRBV6-5

cdr3_aa: CASRRTSGSIGEQFF
cdr3_nt: TGTGCCAGCAGGAGGACTAGCGGGAGCATCGGTGAGCAGTTCTTC
d_call: TRBD2
clone_size: -
j_call: TRBJ2-1
v_call: TRBV27

cdr3_aa: CASSVGTGKGTEAFF
cdr3_nt: TGTGCCAGCAGCGTAGGGACAGGGAAGGGCACTGAAGCTTTCTTT
d_call: TRBD1
clone_size: -
j_call: TRBJ1-1
v_call: TRBV9

cdr3_aa: CASTPGTSGYTDTQYF
cdr3_nt: TGTGCCAGCACCCCCGGGACTAGCGGGTACACAGATACGCAGTATTTT
d_call: TRBD2
clone_size: -
j_call: TRBJ2-3
v_call: TRBV27

cdr3_aa: CASSASGSNTDTQYF
cdr3_nt: TGTGCCAGCAGTGCTAGCGGGTCAAACACAGATACGCAGTATTTT
d_call: TRBD2
clone_size: -
j_call: TRBJ2-3
v_call: TRBV2

cdr3_aa: CASSLGQGPYNEQFF
cdr3_nt: TGTGCCAGCAGCTTAGGACAGGGCCCCTACAATGAGCAGTTCTTC
d_call: TRBD1
clone_size: once
j_call: TRBJ2-1
v_call: TRBV7-8

cdr3_aa: CAADPGSGTEAFF
cdr3_nt: TGTGCCGCCGACCCAGGGTCGGGCACTGAAGCTTTCTTT
d_call: -
clone_size: -
j_call: TRBJ1-1
v_call: TRBV10-3

cdr3_aa: CASSRGRGVYGYTF
cdr3_nt: TGTGCCAGCAGCCGGGGTCGGGGGGTGTATGGCTACACCTTC
d_call: -
clone_size: -
j_call: TRBJ1-2
v_call: TRBV11-2

cdr3_aa: CATLARVYGYTF
cdr3_nt: TGTGCCACCCTAGCCCGGGTCTATGGCTACACCTTC
d_call: -
clone_size: -
j_call: TRBJ1-2
v_call: TRBV28

cdr3_aa: CASSPKGVQGSPLHF
cdr3_nt: TGCGCCAGCAGCCCAAAGGGGGTACAGGGCTCACCCCTCCACTTT
d_call: -
clone_size: once
j_call: TRBJ1-6
v_call: TRBV4-3

cdr3_aa: CASSPSSSGNTIYF
cdr3_nt: TGTGCCAGCTCACCGTCCTCCTCTGGAAACACCATATATTTT
d_call: -
clone_size: -
j_call: TRBJ1-3
v_call: TRBV18

cdr3_aa: CASRLSGTSNEQFF
cdr3_nt: TGTGCCAGCAGGCTATCCGGGACTAGCAATGAGCAGTTCTTC
d_call: TRBD2
clone_size: -
j_call: TRBJ2-1
v_call: TRBV27

cdr3_aa: CASSARRGGNTEAFF
cdr3_nt: TGTGCCAGCAGCGCCCGACGGGGAGGGAACACTGAAGCTTTCTTT
d_call: -
clone_size: -
j_call: TRBJ1-1
v_call: TRBV11-2

cdr3_aa: CASSQGLAAYNEQFF
cdr3_nt: TGCGCCAGCAGCCAAGGCCTAGCGGCGTACAATGAGCAGTTCTTC
d_call: TRBD2
clone_size: -
j_call: TRBJ2-1
v_call: TRBV4-3

cdr3_aa: CASSVGQGSYEQYF
cdr3_nt: TGTGCCAGCAGCGTGGGACAGGGTTCCTACGAGCAGTACTTC
d_call: TRBD1
clone_size: -
j_call: TRBJ2-7
v_call: TRBV5-4

cdr3_aa: CASSQDRRDRAFAF
cdr3_nt: TGTGCCAGCAGCCAAGATAGGCGGGACAGGGCATTCGCCTTC
d_call: TRBD1
clone_size: -
j_call: TRBJ1-2
v_call: TRBV14

cdr3_aa: CASSHTGNYEQYF
cdr3_nt: TGTGCCAGCAGCCATACGGGGAACTACGAGCAGTACTTC
d_call: -
clone_size: -
j_call: TRBJ2-7
v_call: TRBV11-3

cdr3_aa: CASSEANTEAFF
cdr3_nt: TGTGCCAGCTCAGAGGCGAACACTGAAGCTTTCTTT
d_call: -
clone_size: -
j_call: TRBJ1-1
v_call: TRBV18

cdr3_aa: CASSAAGGSGNTIYF
cdr3_nt: TGTGCCAGCAGCGCCGCCGGGGGCTCTGGAAACACCATATATTTT
d_call: -
clone_size: -
j_call: TRBJ1-3
v_call: TRBV9

cdr3_aa: CASRHRAGTITGRGTGELFF
cdr3_nt: TGTGCCAGCAGACACCGAGCAGGGACAATCACTGGACGTGGCACCGGGGAGCTGTTTTTT
d_call: -
clone_size: -
j_call: TRBJ2-2
v_call: TRBV7-8

cdr3_aa: CASSRGHSRDEQFF
cdr3_nt: TGTGCCAGCAGTAGGGGACACTCTAGGGATGAGCAGTTCTTC
d_call: -
clone_size: few
j_call: TRBJ2-1
v_call: TRBV11-3

cdr3_aa: CASSLGTVEAFF
cdr3_nt: TGTGCCAGCAGCTTGGGGACAGTTGAAGCTTTCTTT
d_call: -
clone_size: -
j_call: TRBJ1-1
v_call: TRBV5-8

cdr3_aa: CASSKRSTGLNQPQHF
cdr3_nt: TGTGCCAGTAGTAAGCGGTCGACAGGCTTAAATCAGCCCCAGCATTTT
d_call: -
clone_size: -
j_call: TRBJ1-5
v_call: TRBV19

cdr3_aa: CASSSGTQETQYF
cdr3_nt: TGTGCCAGCTCATCCGGGACTCAAGAGACCCAGTACTTC
d_call: -
clone_size: -
j_call: TRBJ2-5
v_call: TRBV18

cdr3_aa: CASSFSGSSYNEQFF
cdr3_nt: TGTGCCAGCAGCTTTAGCGGTAGCTCCTACAATGAGCAGTTCTTC
d_call: -
clone_size: -
j_call: TRBJ2-1
v_call: TRBV7-8

cdr3_aa: CASSPRTGGNTIYF
cdr3_nt: TGTGCCAGCAGTCCACGGACAGGGGGAAACACCATATATTTT
d_call: TRBD1
clone_size: -
j_call: TRBJ1-3
v_call: TRBV27

cdr3_aa: CSAMVGWEAGNTIYF
cdr3_nt: TGCAGCGCCATGGTCGGGTGGGAGGCTGGAAACACCATATATTTT
d_call: -
clone_size: once
j_call: TRBJ1-3
v_call: TRBV29-1